This entry is about one T cell receptor beta chain. Sequenced by immunoSEQ multiplex PCR; TCRdb stores in-frame clones only, minus some. The data show about 120,000 clones, roughly 92% seen once. The source of the sample is a study of T cell changes during pregnancy in multiple sclerosis. The germline V gene has CDR1 SGHDT and CDR2 YYEEEE. Trimming stripped 7 bases from V and 6 bases from J, with 12 bases between. The CDR3 is 12 residues long. This TCR derives from a female donor with multiple sclerosis, enrolled in a pregnancy study. This material consisted of peripheral blood, taken before pregnancy. This chain links TRBV5-6 with TRBJ2-3; weak D call: TRBD2 (6 bases). CDR3 residues: CASLRGGDTQYF. CDR3 in DNA: TGTGCCAGCTTGCGGGGCGGCGATACGCAGTATTTT.